These 32 T cell receptor beta chains came from one sample sequenced in a study of cytomegalovirus exposure and HLA in healthy donors. 13 Jbeta primers and 60 Vbeta primers were used for the PCR. Clones were read by immunoSEQ multiplex PCR, and TCRdb kept only the in-frame ones, dropping some. Among more than 70,000 clones listed, 76% were seen once. The specimen was PBMCs. The source of these receptors is a man aged 40-55 years in good health and CMV-seronegative.

Points on this clone: At one boundary the junction diverges from the germline segment, which might be a read error. The V and J genes are TRBV7-9 and TRBJ2-7, with D perhaps matching TRBD2 (5 bases). Per germline, CDR1 SEHNR and CDR2 FQNEAQ (reference sequence). The CDR3 runs to 12 residues. CDR3 in amino acids: CSSSFGVYEQYF. DNA for the CDR3: TGTTCCAGCAGCTTCGGGGTGTACGAGCAGTACTTC.

CDR3 amino acids: CASVPGSANNSPLHF. As DNA, the CDR3 is TGTGCCAGCGTCCCGGGGTCGGCCAATAATTCACCCCTCCACTTT. The chain recombines TRBV2 with TRBJ1-6; D is unclear. The CDR3 is 15 residues long. CDR1 is SNHLY and CDR2 is FYNNEI in the germline V gene. Between the trimmed V and J ends, which lost 8 bases and 5 bases, there was a span of 16 bases.

CDR3 sequence: CASSVTPGTGGTEAFF. The CDR3 DNA reads as TGTGCCAGCAGCGTCACACCGGGAACAGGGGGAACTGAAGCTTTCTTT. The rearrangement joins TRBV9 to TRBJ1-1, with 8 bases identical to TRBD1. The CDR3 is 16 amino acids. Germline assignment: CDR1 SGDLS and CDR2 YYNGEE. V gave up 2 bases and J gave up 5 bases; unmatched junction bases: 11.

In this sample, this clone turned up a few times. At the DNA level, this CDR3 is encoded by other sequences in the same sample as well. V is TRBV6-1 and J is TRBJ1-2, with 9 bases lining up with TRBD1. The CDR3 length is 12 residues. The V gene end was trimmed by 5 bases and the J gene end by 6 bases; junction bases not matched to a gene: 1. CDR1 and CDR2 (germline): MNHNS, SASEGT. In DNA, the CDR3 is TGTGCCAGCAGTTGGACAGGGGATGGCTACACCTTC. Translation gives CASSWTGDGYTF.

V is TRBV19 and J is TRBJ1-3, with TRBD1 identical over 7 bases. Germline V CDR1 and CDR2: LNHDA, SQIVND (reference sequence). The ends lost 4 bases at V and 3 bases at J; junction bases unmatched: 6. The CDR3 spans 15 residues. The CDR3 region has the DNA TGTGCCAGTAGTACACATACAGGGGTTGGAAACACCATATATTTT. Translation: CASSTHTGVGNTIYF.

This chain connects TRBV27 to TRBJ1-1, with 7 bases fitting TRBD1. Trimming at V came to 5 bases and at J to 4 bases, leaving 19 bases not matched to a gene. The germline gives CDR1 MNHEY, CDR2 SMNVEV (reference sequence). This CDR3 comprises 18 residues. CDR3 region: CASSPPPTGSIYSTEAFF. For the CDR3, the DNA is TGTGCCAGCAGTCCCCCCCCGACAGGGTCTATATATTCCACTGAAGCTTTCTTT.

The V call is TRBV29-1, the J call TRBJ2-5; D might be TRBD1 (5 bases). V was clipped by 2 bases and J by 5 bases, with 9 bases between them. This CDR3 region has 12 residues. Looked up from germline, CDR1 is SQVTM and CDR2 is ANQGSEA. CDR3 nucleotides: TGCAGCGTTGAATCCCCAGGGGAGACCCAGTACTTC. It yields the protein CSVESPGETQYF.

This clone was found a few times. The gene calls are TRBV5-1 and TRBJ1-5; 8 positions agree with TRBD1. The CDR3 is made up of 15 amino acids. V lost 2 bases, J lost 4 bases, and 5 bases stayed unmatched. CDR1 and CDR2 from the germline V gene are SGHRS and YFSETQ. The DNA for the CDR3 is TGCGCCAGCAGCTTAGCAGGGGGCTGGAATCAGCCCCAGCATTTT. Its protein product is CASSLAGGWNQPQHF.

This clone was counted only a few times. This chain joins TRBV6-4 and TRBJ1-6; D is perhaps TRBD1 (5 bases). The germline V and J ends were trimmed by 0 bases and 7 bases, with 10 bases remaining between them. This CDR3 is 15 amino acids long. The germline V gene has CDR1 MRHNA and CDR2 SNTAGT. CDR3: CASSDSQGGNSPLHF. CDR3 DNA sequence: TGTGCCAGCAGTGACTCTCAGGGAGGGAATTCACCCCTCCACTTT.

V usage is TRBV28 and J usage is TRBJ1-1; TRBD1 agrees at 7 bases. The CDR3 is 15 amino acids. The germline V gene has CDR1 MDHEN and CDR2 SYDVKM. With V trimmed by 5 bases and J by 3 bases, 9 bases remained unmatched. This CDR3 reads CASSAYHRGHTEAFF. The CDR3 coding sequence is TGTGCCAGCAGTGCCTATCACAGGGGCCACACTGAAGCTTTCTTT.

The rearrangement joins TRBV7-6 to TRBJ1-1, with TRBD1 identical over 7 bases. CDR1 SGHVS and CDR2 FNYEAQ come from the germline V gene. The ends lost 5 bases at V and 1 base at J; junction bases unmatched: 13. CDR3 length equals 17 residues. The chain's CDR3 is CASSLRDSADWNTEAFF. The CDR3 coding sequence is TGTGCCAGCAGCCTCCGGGACAGTGCGGATTGGAACACTGAAGCTTTCTTT.

This clone was detected only once. The chain carries TRBV19 and TRBJ1-2; 8 nucleotides agree with TRBD1. V dropped 9 bases and J dropped 10; count of bases not matched to a gene: 19. The CDR3 spans 15 residues. Germline CDR1 and CDR2: LNHDA and SQIVND (reference sequence). The CDR3 loop reads CASNSLPSGQATYTF. Written as DNA, the CDR3 is TGTGCCAGCAACTCTCTGCCGTCGGGACAGGCGACCTACACCTTC.

J is TRBJ2-5 and V is TRBV6-1; 7 positions agree with TRBD1. V lost 7 bases to trimming and J lost 5 bases; unmatched junction nucleotides: 7. This CDR3 is built from 13 residues. Germline CDR1 MNHNS, CDR2 SASEGT. CDR3 sequence reads: CASTTGVGETQYF. CDR3 nucleotides: TGTGCCAGCACTACAGGGGTCGGGGAGACCCAGTACTTC.

This chain uses TRBV19 with TRBJ2-7; TRBD2 matches at 9 bases. The CDR3 loop spans 14 amino acids. The germline V gene has CDR1 LNHDA and CDR2 SQIVND (reference sequence). Trimming cost V 4 bases and J 5 bases; bases outside gene matches: 6. CDR3 in DNA: TGTGCCAGTAGTACCTTAGCGGGGGAGAACGAGCAGTACTTC. This translates into CASSTLAGENEQYF. Filled out from reference TRBV19 and TRBJ2-7, the complete variable domain reads DGGITQSPKYLFRKEGQNVTLSCEQNLNHDAMYWYRQDPGQGLRLIYYSQIVNDFQKGDIAEGYSVSREKKESFPLTVTSAQKNPTAFYLCASSTLAGENEQYFGPGTRLTVT.

The chain recombines TRBV19 with TRBJ2-3; D possibly corresponds to TRBD2 (7 bases). With 4 bases removed from V and 1 base from J, the gap between germline ends came to 12 bases. Germline lookup yields CDR1 LNHDA and CDR2 SQIVND (reference sequence). This CDR3 contains 15 residues. The CDR3: CASSRGGPRTDTQYF. In DNA form, the CDR3 reads TGTGCCAGTAGTAGGGGGGGGCCGCGCACAGATACGCAGTATTTT. Combining the CDR3 with reference TRBV19 and TRBJ2-3 gives the whole variable domain DGGITQSPKYLFRKEGQNVTLSCEQNLNHDAMYWYRQDPGQGLRLIYYSQIVNDFQKGDIAEGYSVSREKKESFPLTVTSAQKNPTAFYLCASSRGGPRTDTQYFGPGTRLTVL.

The chain joins TRBV12-5 to TRBJ2-3; 9 bases fit TRBD1. The germline gives CDR1 LGHNT, CDR2 FRNRAP. Trimming at V came to 4 bases and at J to 3 bases, leaving 8 bases not matched to a gene. The CDR3 contains 16 residues. CDR3 loop: CASGSADRGYTDTQYF. The CDR3 DNA reads TGTGCTAGTGGTTCCGCGGACAGGGGTTATACAGATACGCAGTATTTT. The full variable domain, in which reference TRBV12-5 and TRBJ2-3 provide the parts outside the CDR3, is DARVTQTPRHKVTEMGQEVTMRCQPILGHNTVFWYRQTMMQGLELLAYFRNRAPLDDSGMPKDRFSAEMPDATLATLKIQPSEPRDSAVYFCASGSADRGYTDTQYFGPGTRLTVL.

This clone is a singleton in its sample. This chain connects TRBV5-4 to TRBJ1-1; tentatively, D is TRBD1 (6 bases). Germline assignment: CDR1 SGHNT and CDR2 YYREEE (reference sequence). The ends were cut back, 3 bases at V and 5 bases at J, with 14 bases in the middle. The CDR3 length is 14 residues. The CDR3 nucleotides read TGTGCCAGCAGCTCACAGGGAAGGAAGACTGAAGCTTTCTTT. Amino acid sequence: CASSSQGRKTEAFF. The variable domain in full, completed from reference TRBV5-4 and TRBJ1-1, reads ETGVTQSPTHLIKTRGQQVTLRCSSQSGHNTVSWYQQALGQGPQFIFQYYREEENGRGNFPPRFSGLQFPNYSSELNVNALELDDSALYLCASSSQGRKTEAFFGQGTRLTVV.

The gene calls are TRBV28 and TRBJ2-5, with D tentatively TRBD1 (6 bases). The closer fit of TRBJ2-7 to the DNA end suggests the J call may be wrong. This CDR3 spans 15 amino acids. CDR1 and CDR2 (germline): MDHEN, SYDVKM. The CDR3, as DNA: TGTGCCAGCAGTGGACGGGACAACCTATCCTACGAGCAGTACTTC. It specifies CASSGRDNLSYEQYF.

The genes are TRBV5-6 and TRBJ1-1, with D maybe TRBD1 (6 bases). CDR1 is SGHDT and CDR2 is YYEEEE in the germline V gene. V was trimmed by 4 bases and J by 2 bases, leaving 9 bases between them. The CDR3 totals 13 residues. The CDR3 DNA sequence: TGTGCCAGCAGCAACAGGGAAAACACTGAAGCTTTCTTT. This translates into CASSNRENTEAFF.

The chain combines TRBV6-6 with TRBJ2-2; TRBD2 matches 9 bases. V was pared by 2 bases and J by 6 bases, with 7 bases of the junction left unmatched. CDR1 and CDR2 (germline): MNHNY, SVGAGI (reference sequence). The CDR3 loop spans 16 amino acids. CDR3 bases: TGTGCCAGCAGTTACAGGGCGGGGGGGCCCCCCGGGGAGCTGTTTTTT. Residues: CASSYRAGGPPGELFF.

The rearrangement uses TRBV6-6 and TRBJ1-2; a weak D match, TRBD1 (6 bases). V was pared by 7 bases and J by 5 bases, with 14 bases between. This CDR3 has 13 amino acids. CDR1 is MNHNY, CDR2 SVGAGI, per germline (reference sequence). CDR3 protein: CASTLGTPYGYTF. The CDR3 DNA follows: TGTGCCAGCACCTTAGGGACACCGTATGGCTACACCTTC.

In DNA form, the CDR3 reads TGTGCCAGCACCTGGAGCTCCTACGAGCAGTACTTC. It yields the protein CASTWSSYEQYF. This chain joins TRBV25-1 and TRBJ2-7, with D uncertain. V was trimmed by 7 bases and J by 0 bases, leaving 7 bases between them. Germline values: CDR1 MGHDK, CDR2 SYGVNS. CDR3 length equals 12 residues.

V usage is TRBV28 and J usage is TRBJ1-2, with 8 bases that match TRBD1. The CDR3 is made up of 14 amino acids. Germline lookup yields CDR1 MDHEN and CDR2 SYDVKM. V lost 6 bases and J lost 5; bases outside the gene matches: 8. CDR3 DNA: TGTGCCAGCAGCGCTGGACAGGGTAGGTATGGCTACACCTTC. Amino acids: CASSAGQGRYGYTF.

The rearrangement joins TRBV19 to TRBJ1-3; 8 bases line up with TRBD1. This CDR3 has 15 residues. V shed 6 bases, J shed 4 bases, and the junction held 8 bases outside the gene matches. Germline-derived CDR1 and CDR2 are LNHDA and SQIVND (reference sequence). The CDR3 loop is CASRWTGLDGNTIYF. CDR3 DNA: TGTGCCAGTAGATGGACAGGGTTGGACGGAAACACCATATATTTT. Together with reference TRBV19 and TRBJ1-3, the CDR3 gives the full variable domain: DGGITQSPKYLFRKEGQNVTLSCEQNLNHDAMYWYRQDPGQGLRLIYYSQIVNDFQKGDIAEGYSVSREKKESFPLTVTSAQKNPTAFYLCASRWTGLDGNTIYFGEGSWLTVV.

The chain uses TRBV9 and TRBJ2-7; TRBD2 matches 10 bases. V lost 5 bases to trimming and J lost 2 bases; unmatched junction nucleotides: 7. CDR1 is SGDLS, CDR2 YYNGEE, per germline. The CDR3 sequence is 15 residues long. The CDR3 sequence is CASSPDSGGPYEQYF. In DNA form, the CDR3 reads TGTGCCAGCAGTCCTGATAGCGGGGGGCCCTACGAGCAGTACTTC.

The chain has TRBV5-4 and TRBJ2-6; TRBD1 matches at 9 bases. CDR3 size: 15 residues. J gave up 2 bases and V 3 bases, and 0 bases lay outside the gene matches. In germline, CDR1 is SGHNT, CDR2 YYREEE (reference sequence). The CDR3 DNA is TGTGCCAGCAGCTGGGACAGGGCTGGGGCCAACGTCCTGACTTTC. Encoded protein: CASSWDRAGANVLTF.

The chain uses TRBV7-9 and TRBJ1-2; the D gene is possibly TRBD1 (6 bases). CDR1 and CDR2 (germline): SEHNR, FQNEAQ (reference sequence). The CDR3 runs to 16 residues. V was trimmed by 5 bases and J by 1 base, leaving 17 bases between them. The CDR3 nucleotides read TGTGCCAGCAGCCGAGGCAGGGGCAATTTTAACTATGGCTACACCTTC. Translated, it gives CASSRGRGNFNYGYTF.

The V gene is TRBV4-3, the J gene TRBJ1-3; 7 nucleotides agree with TRBD1. Germline V CDR1 and CDR2: LGHNA, YSLEER. V gave up 5 bases and J gave up 14 bases; unmatched junction bases: 12. This CDR3 is 13 amino acids long. CDR3 residues: CASSNGPGTEVYF. CDR3 coding DNA: TGCGCCAGCAGCAACGGCCCCGGGACAGAGGTATATTTT.

This clone was seen more than once but under ten times. The genes are TRBV6-4 and TRBJ2-1, with 10 bases matching TRBD2. This CDR3 has 15 residues. The V and J ends lost 6 bases and 8 bases, in that order; junction bases with no gene match: 10. Germline values: CDR1 MRHNA, CDR2 SNTAGT. The CDR3 reads CASRLASGGPDEQFF. The CDR3 nucleotides read TGTGCCAGCAGATTGGCTAGCGGGGGCCCGGATGAGCAGTTCTTC.

This rearrangement joins TRBV19 to TRBJ1-1; 7 bases are a match to TRBD1. The V gene's germline CDR1 is LNHDA and CDR2 SQIVND (reference sequence). V shed 7 bases and J 4 bases; nucleotides not matched to a gene: 6. The length of the CDR3 is 13 residues. CDR3 nucleotide sequence: TGTGCCAGTAAGTTCCAGGGGGGCACTGAAGCTTTCTTT. This encodes CASKFQGGTEAFF.

This sequence joins TRBV4-3 and TRBJ1-2; D possibly corresponds to TRBD1 (5 bases). Per germline, CDR1 LGHNA and CDR2 YSLEER. The CDR3 runs 16 residues. Trimming pared 0 bases from V and 0 bases from J, leaving 11 bases between. CDR3 DNA: TGCGCCAGCAGCCAAGACGGGCGGGGACCTAACTATGGCTACACCTTC. Residues: CASSQDGRGPNYGYTF.

This clone was observed a few times. The chain joins TRBV6-1 to TRBJ2-4; 12 nucleotides line up with TRBD2. Trimming removed 7 bases from V and 5 bases from J; junction bases left unmatched: 6. Germline CDR1 and CDR2: MNHNS and SASEGT. CDR3 length: 15 amino acids. DNA of the CDR3: TGTGCCAGCACCGTGACTAGCGGGGGACAAAACATTCAGTACTTC. It specifies CASTVTSGGQNIQYF.